Below are 22 T cell receptor beta chains sequenced from a single sample in a study of blood T cell repertoires in COVID-19. Repertoires were generated with immunoSEQ multiplex PCR, while TCRdb's copy carries only in-frame clones and drops some. In the table there are approximately 350,000 clones, approximately 89% of which are singletons. Source material: peripheral blood. All receptors come from a woman under 30 who had recovered from COVID-19.

The rearrangement links TRBV5-1 to TRBJ2-1, with 12 bases identical to TRBD2. The length of the CDR3 is 16 residues. J gave up 4 bases and V 0 bases, and 2 bases lay outside the gene matches. Germline V lookup: CDR1 SGHRS, CDR2 YFSETQ. The CDR3 protein is CASSLDLAGGYNEQFF. CDR3 DNA sequence: TGCGCCAGCAGCTTGGACCTAGCGGGAGGGTACAATGAGCAGTTCTTC.

The chain uses TRBV5-4 and TRBJ1-2, with 7 bases lining up with TRBD1. Per the germline V gene, CDR1 is SGHNT and CDR2 is YYREEE (reference sequence). This CDR3 contains 12 residues. V trimming: 4 bases; J trimming: 6 bases; junction bases outside the gene matches: 3. CDR3 coding DNA: TGTGCCAGCAGCAGACAGGGTAATGGCTACACCTTC. This encodes CASSRQGNGYTF.

The chain links TRBV6-2 or TRBV6-3 to TRBJ1-1; 7 positions match TRBD1. The trim removed 5 bases at V and 1 base at J, leaving 7 bases unmatched. CDR1 is MNHEY and CDR2 is SVGEGT in the germline V gene. This CDR3 has 15 amino acids. CDR3 amino acids: CASSRQGNRNTEAFF. For the CDR3, the DNA is TGTGCCAGCAGTCGACAGGGTAATAGGAACACTGAAGCTTTCTTT.

The CDR3 sequence is CASSPQGLGVATEAFF. The DNA for the CDR3 is TGTGCCAGCAGCCCGCAGGGACTTGGAGTGGCGACTGAAGCTTTCTTT. The V call is TRBV5-4, the J call TRBJ1-1, with TRBD1 as a possible D gene (5 bases). Germline V gene data show CDR1 as SGHNT and CDR2 as YYREEE (reference sequence). V was clipped by 4 bases and J by 5 bases, with 21 bases between them. The CDR3 spans 16 residues.

V usage is TRBV7-2 and J usage is TRBJ1-2; tentatively, D is TRBD1 (6 bases). Trimming stripped 3 bases from V and 8 bases from J, with 16 bases between. The CDR3 runs to 14 residues. Germline V gene data show CDR1 as SGHTA and CDR2 as FQGNSA. The CDR3 loop is CASSFRQAGDGYTF. The CDR3 nucleotides read TGTGCCAGCAGCTTCCGACAGGCCGGGGACGGCTACACCTTC. Using reference TRBV7-2 and TRBJ1-2 for the parts outside the CDR3, the full variable domain is GAGVSQSPSNKVTEKGKDVELRCDPISGHTALYWYRQSLGQGLEFLIYFQGNSAPDKSGLPSDRFSAERTGGSVSTLTIQRTQQEDSAVYLCASSFRQAGDGYTFGSGTRLTVV.

This clone was detected only once. The chain combines TRBV6-5 with TRBJ1-6; D gene ambiguous. V was cut by 1 base and J by 7 bases, with 11 bases left in between. Germline loops: CDR1 MNHEY, CDR2 SVGAGI. This CDR3 spans 15 amino acids. CDR3 in DNA: TGTGCCAGCAGTTACTGGGAGAGGAAAAATTCACCCCTCCACTTT. Its protein is CASSYWERKNSPLHF.

J is TRBJ2-5 and V is TRBV11-3, with a possible D match to TRBD2 (7 bases). The CDR3 spans 14 residues. Germline V gene lookup returns CDR1 SGHNT and CDR2 YENEEA. V dropped 0 bases and J dropped 12 bases, with 17 bases sitting between them. As DNA, the CDR3 is TGTGCCAGCAGCTTAGAGGGGGCTAGCGGAAACAAGTACTTC. Its protein product is CASSLEGASGNKYF.

The rearrangement links TRBV27 to TRBJ2-5, with 11 bases that match TRBD2. The CDR3 is made up of 20 amino acids. Germline CDR1 is MNHEY and CDR2 is SMNVEV (reference sequence). The V and J ends lost 3 bases and 5 bases, in that order; junction bases with no gene match: 20. CDR3 protein: CASSFYGPSGRTSRGETQYF. The CDR3 region has the DNA TGTGCCAGCAGTTTCTACGGTCCTAGCGGGAGGACCTCAAGAGGGGAGACCCAGTACTTC.

This clone came up once. The chain employs TRBV9 and TRBJ2-1; TRBD2 aligns across 13 bases. Germline CDR1 reads SGDLS; CDR2 reads YYNGEE. The CDR3 extends over 16 amino acids. J lost 7 bases, V lost 4 bases, and 8 bases had no gene match. The CDR3 sequence is CASSITSGRAWNEQFF. CDR3 nucleotide sequence: TGTGCCAGCAGCATCACTAGCGGGAGGGCCTGGAATGAGCAGTTCTTC.

This clone was detected only a few times. This chain joins TRBV4-1 and TRBJ1-2, with TRBD1 matching over 7 bases. Unmatched junction bases numbered 10, after V lost 4 bases and J lost 8 bases. The length of the CDR3 is 14 residues. The germline V gene has CDR1 MGHRA and CDR2 YSYEKL. The CDR3 loop is CASSPRDRAGGYTF. CDR3 DNA: TGCGCCAGCAGCCCGAGAGACAGGGCGGGAGGCTACACCTTC.

In regard to this clone: Other DNA sequences in this specimen translate into the identical CDR3. The genes are TRBV11-2 and TRBJ2-3, with no clear D. V gave up 1 base and J gave up 1 base, with 3 bases separating them. Germline V CDR1 and CDR2: SGHAT, FQNNGV. The CDR3 has 13 residues. As DNA, the CDR3 is TGTGCCAGCAGCTTAGCTGGCACAGATACGCAGTATTTT. Translating gives CASSLAGTDTQYF.

This chain connects TRBV4-3 to TRBJ2-3, with TRBD2 matching 9 bases. The CDR3 is 19 amino acids. Germline V gives CDR1 LGHNA, CDR2 YSLEER. V lost 0 bases and J lost 2; bases outside the gene matches: 12. As DNA, the CDR3 is TGCGCCAGCAGCCAAGATGGTTTTCCGGGACTAGCAATCACAGATACGCAGTATTTT. Protein: CASSQDGFPGLAITDTQYF.

The rearrangement uses TRBV7-9 and TRBJ1-2; 12 positions agree with TRBD1. The CDR3 covers 19 residues. Unmatched junction bases numbered 14, after V lost 2 bases and J lost 4 bases. The germline V gene encodes CDR1 SEHNR and CDR2 FQNEAQ (reference sequence). The CDR3 coding sequence is TGTGCCAGCAGCTTAACCTCCGGGACAGGGGGCCAATTCCCCTATGGCTACACCTTC. Protein sequence: CASSLTSGTGGQFPYGYTF.

In its sample, this clone was seen once. The V and J genes are TRBV9 and TRBJ1-2, with D hard to call. Germline V gene sequence: CDR1 SGDLS, CDR2 YYNGEE. The CDR3 runs 14 residues. Trimming left V 3 bases short and J 4 bases short, with 13 bases between. This CDR3 reads CASSGVRGSYGYTF. In nucleotides, the CDR3 is TGTGCCAGCAGCGGAGTGCGGGGATCCTATGGCTACACCTTC.

The V and J genes are TRBV6-5 and TRBJ2-4; 7 positions match TRBD2. The CDR3 runs 14 residues. Trimming cost V 8 bases and J 2 bases; bases outside gene matches: 6. In germline, CDR1 is MNHEY, CDR2 SVGAGI. The CDR3 DNA reads as TGTGCCAGCCCCTGGGGGGGTTCCAAAAACATTCAGTACTTC. It translates to CASPWGGSKNIQYF.

The chain is built from TRBV5-1 and TRBJ2-5, with TRBD2 identical over 13 bases. Germline values: CDR1 SGHRS, CDR2 YFSETQ. The CDR3 contains 16 residues. V shed 3 bases and J 3 bases; nucleotides not matched to a gene: 5. Written as DNA, the CDR3 is TGCGCCAGCAGCTCCCTCACTAGCGGGAGGGAAGAGACCCAGTACTTC. Protein product: CASSSLTSGREETQYF.

This chain joins TRBV5-1 and TRBJ2-1; 10 positions match TRBD2. The CDR3 has 16 residues. CDR1 is SGHRS, CDR2 YFSETQ, per germline. The V gene end was trimmed by 3 bases and the J gene end by 6 bases; junction bases not matched to a gene: 9. CDR3 DNA sequence: TGCGCCAGCAGCTCGCCAGCGGGAGGGCCCCCCAATGAGCAGTTCTTC. Translation: CASSSPAGGPPNEQFF. The variable domain in full, completed from reference TRBV5-1 and TRBJ2-1, reads KAGVTQTPRYLIKTRGQQVTLSCSPISGHRSVSWYQQTPGQGLQFLFEYFSETQRNKGNFPGRFSGRQFSNSRSEMNVSTLELGDSALYLCASSSPAGGPPNEQFFGPGTRLTVL.

V usage is TRBV6-4 and J usage is TRBJ1-6; TRBD1 agrees at 7 bases. CDR1 MRHNA and CDR2 SNTAGT come from the germline V gene. J gave up 7 bases and V 3 bases, and 6 bases lay outside the gene matches. This CDR3 has 15 amino acids. The CDR3 region is CASSERSTGNSPLHF. DNA for the CDR3: TGTGCCAGCAGTGAGAGGTCGACAGGGAATTCACCCCTCCACTTT.

V usage is TRBV5-4 and J usage is TRBJ2-1, with D possibly matching TRBD2 (5 bases). CDR3 length: 13 residues. Germline loops: CDR1 SGHNT, CDR2 YYREEE (reference sequence). V was shortened by 0 bases and J by 15 bases, with 16 bases between the two germline ends. This CDR3 is CASSLESDGLPFF. Here the CDR3 DNA reads TGTGCCAGCAGCTTGGAGTCGGACGGACTCCCGTTCTTC. Drawing the rest from reference TRBV5-4 and TRBJ2-1, the complete variable domain is ETGVTQSPTHLIKTRGQQVTLRCSSQSGHNTVSWYQQALGQGPQFIFQYYREEENGRGNFPPRFSGLQFPNYSSELNVNALELDDSALYLCASSLESDGLPFFGPGTRLTVL.

The V call is TRBV11-2, the J call TRBJ1-1, with D tentatively TRBD1 (5 bases). The CDR3 has 15 residues. Germline loops: CDR1 SGHAT, CDR2 FQNNGV. V lost 0 bases and J lost 7, with 15 bases in between. CDR3 coding DNA: TGTGCCAGCAGCTTAGAGGGGGGTTGGTTGAGTGAAGCTTTCTTT. It translates to CASSLEGGWLSEAFF.

In DNA form, the CDR3 reads TGTGCCAGCAGCTTAGCGTTTCCAGGGCGGACTGAAGCTTTCTTT. It encodes CASSLAFPGRTEAFF. The chain employs TRBV11-2 and TRBJ1-1, with a possible D match to TRBD1 (5 bases). The CDR3 extends over 15 amino acids. Trimming left V 1 base short and J 5 bases short, with 14 bases between. The germline gives CDR1 SGHAT, CDR2 FQNNGV.

This sequence joins TRBV5-4 and TRBJ2-2, with unresolved D. The CDR3 covers 16 residues. V lost 1 base and J lost 4, with 14 bases in between. Germline V gene data show CDR1 as SGHNT and CDR2 as YYREEE (reference sequence). For the CDR3, the DNA is TGTGCCAGCAGCTTGACTCGCGGTTTTGCCACCGGGGAGCTGTTTTTT. Encoded protein: CASSLTRGFATGELFF. Drawing the rest from reference TRBV5-4 and TRBJ2-2, the complete variable domain is ETGVTQSPTHLIKTRGQQVTLRCSSQSGHNTVSWYQQALGQGPQFIFQYYREEENGRGNFPPRFSGLQFPNYSSELNVNALELDDSALYLCASSLTRGFATGELFFGEGSRLTVL.